Listed below are T cell receptor beta chains from one sample, sequenced in a study of OX40 agonist ivuxolimab in advanced cancers. Method: immunoSEQ multiplex PCR; TCRdb's copy keeps in-frame clones and lacks some. Here the sample spans some 33,000 clones, roughly 79% being singletons. The sample in question was CD4+ or CD8+ T cells sorted from blood, obtained in a trial of the OX40 agonist ivuxolimab. Receptor source: an adult with an advanced solid tumor such as melanoma, head and neck, liver or kidney cancer. The CDR3 runs from the conserved cysteine through the conserved F or W. The order of the fields is D gene, J gene, clone size, V gene, CDR3 protein, CDR3 DNA. The D gene is left open where the match is weak. Clone size is shown for a subset of rows, as once, few, many or a class of expanded clone.

TRBD2,TRBJ2-3,once,TRBV7-3,CASSLSRGGETDTQYF,TGTGCCAGCAGCTTATCCCGCGGGGGGGAAACAGATACGCAGTATTTT
TRBD2,TRBJ2-3,NA,TRBV11-1,CASSSQAGVTDTQYF,TGTGCCAGCAGCTCTCAGGCGGGAGTTACAGATACGCAGTATTTT
TRBD1,TRBJ2-1,NA,TRBV5-6,CASSLVAGGLDEQFF,TGTGCCAGCAGCTTGGTAGCAGGGGGCTTGGATGAGCAGTTCTTC
TRBD1,TRBJ1-4,NA,TRBV11-2,CASSYRQGRSNEKLFF,TGTGCCAGCAGCTACCGACAGGGGCGATCTAATGAAAAACTGTTTTTT
NA,TRBJ2-1,NA,TRBV2,CASSPRNSYNEQFF,TGTGCCAGCAGTCCCCGGAACTCCTACAATGAGCAGTTCTTC
TRBD1,TRBJ1-2,NA,TRBV2,CASSFDRAYGYTF,TGTGCCAGCAGTTTCGACAGGGCCTATGGCTACACCTTC
NA,TRBJ2-1,NA,TRBV7-9,CASSLGNSYNEQFF,TGTGCCAGCAGCTTGGGTAACTCCTACAATGAGCAGTTCTTC
NA,TRBJ2-3,NA,TRBV6-5,CASSVIRGRDTQYF,TGTGCCAGCAGTGTGATTAGGGGGAGAGATACGCAGTATTTT
NA,TRBJ2-2,NA,TRBV19,CASERTSVGTGELFF,TGTGCCAGTGAACGAACCTCCGTGGGGACCGGGGAGCTGTTTTTT
NA,TRBJ1-4,NA,TRBV28,CASSPHLQGNEKLFF,TGTGCCAGCAGTCCCCACCTCCAGGGAAATGAAAAACTGTTTTTT
NA,TRBJ2-1,once,TRBV28,CASKRSGAAYNEQFF,TGTGCCAGCAAGAGGTCGGGGGCTGCGTACAATGAGCAGTTCTTC
NA,TRBJ1-3,once,TRBV27,CASSSRTRSSAGAGNTIYF,TGTGCCAGCAGTAGCCGGACGAGGTCTTCGGCTGGGGCTGGAAACACCATATATTTT
NA,TRBJ2-7,NA,TRBV5-4,CASSLDRKKEQYF,TGTGCCAGCAGCTTGGACAGGAAGAAAGAACAGTACTTC
NA,TRBJ2-7,NA,TRBV27,CASSLGRDYEQYF,TGTGCCAGCAGTTTGGGGCGGGACTACGAGCAGTACTTC
NA,TRBJ2-5,NA,TRBV30,CAWSGFSGETQYF,TGTGCCTGGAGCGGCTTCTCCGGGGAGACCCAGTACTTC
NA,TRBJ2-7,NA,TRBV5-1,CASSLSGNYEQYF,TGCGCCAGCAGCTTAAGCGGCAACTACGAGCAGTACTTC
NA,TRBJ2-7,NA,TRBV28,CASSGDSSYEQYF,TGTGCCAGCTCAGGCGATAGCTCCTACGAGCAGTACTTC
TRBD1,TRBJ2-1,NA,TRBV6-1,CASSEQGAGSYNEQFF,TGTGCCAGCAGTGAACAGGGGGCAGGCTCCTACAATGAGCAGTTCTTC